Described below is a single T cell receptor (beta chain) sequence and its context. This sample was taken from a study of patients and donors after allogeneic stem cell transplantation. Each CDR3 protein is one row after TCRdb ran MiXCR on the RT-PCR reads. The sample contains about 960,000 distinct CDR3 sequences, about 20% of which appear only once. The CDR3 runs to 13 residues. The germline V gene has CDR1 LGHDT and CDR2 YNNKEL (reference sequence). V lost 2 bases to trimming and J lost 2 bases, with 6 bases between them. The chain employs TRBV3-1 and TRBJ1-2, with a possible D match to TRBD1 (5 bases). This receptor was identified in a human donor who was either an allogeneic HSCT recipient or a stem cell or donor lymphocyte infusion donor (not recorded which). It is not recorded whose cells these are; they may come from a transplant donor. The sample comprised blood, either unsorted or a sorted T cell fraction (not recorded which). CDR3 residues: CASSQNRNYGYTF. The CDR3 region has the DNA TGTGCCAGCAGCCAAAACAGGAACTATGGCTACACCTTC. The full variable domain, with the rest looked up from reference TRBV3-1 and TRBJ1-2, is DTAVSQTPKYLVTQMGNDKSIKCEQNLGHDTMYWYKQDSKKFLKIMFSYNNKELIINETVPNRFSPKSPDKAHLNLHINSLELGDSAVYFCASSQNRNYGYTFGSGTRLTVV.